This T cell receptor (beta chain) was observed in a study of blood T cell repertoires in COVID-19. Across the whole study: Acute and convalescent COVID-19 samples came from the United States, Italy and Spain. T cells, B-cell-depleted T cells, or PBMCs provided the cDNA or gDNA that served as material.

Authors' data handling: Estimated nucleated cell counts came from reference gene primer amplification. Measured with immunoSEQ multiplex PCR; TCRdb has only the in-frame clones, and not every one. V, J and clone size were drawn from that table, and D and trimming were deduced from the DNA. The table shows about 100,000 clones, with around nine tenths occurring only once. Per the germline V gene, CDR1 is SGDLS and CDR2 is YYNGEE. Trimming pared 3 bases from V and 3 bases from J, leaving 10 bases between. This CDR3 spans 13 amino acids. Sample: peripheral blood. This chain links TRBV9 with TRBJ2-7; unclear D gene. The receptor comes from a man in his 70s with acute or convalescent COVID-19. The CDR3 is CASSGRTSYEQYF. CDR3 coding DNA: TGTGCCAGCAGCGGGAGAACGAGCTACGAGCAGTACTTC.